This TCR beta chain was obtained from a study of CD8 T cells in Susac syndrome. With random hexamers, reverse transcription was performed on about 0.45 to 1 ug of RNA. The authors amplified TCR beta CDR3 across 54 Vbeta and 13 Jbeta using immunoSEQ multiplex PCR. TCRdb reprocessed the immunoSEQ multiplex PCR reads via MiXCR and lists one record per CDR3 protein. Of roughly 400,000 distinct CDR3 sequences listed, 85% are singletons. CD8+ and CD4+ T cells taken from blood had their TCR beta sequenced. The V gene's germline CDR1 is SQVTM and CDR2 ANQGSEA. The V and J ends lost 4 bases and 7 bases, in that order; junction bases with no gene match: 21. CDR3 length: 19 residues.

The sample taken for sequencing was CD8+ T cells from PBMCs. The rearrangement joins TRBV29-1 to TRBJ1-6; 8 bases fit TRBD1. The sequence came from a human donor with multiple sclerosis. CDR3 DNA sequence: TGCAGCGTTGCTGACTTAATTCTTCCAGGGGGCGGGAGGAATTCACCCCTCCACTTT. Translated: CSVADLILPGGGRNSPLHF.